This T cell receptor (beta chain) appears in the sequencing data of a study of cytomegalovirus exposure and HLA in healthy donors. Study observations and caveats: Some V segments could not be told apart, so they were left out, TRBV6-2 and TRBV6-3 among them.

CDR3 length equals 16 residues. V trimming: 4 bases; J trimming: 10 bases; junction bases outside the gene matches: 13. The germline gives CDR1 SGHDT, CDR2 YYEEEE. With 60 Vbeta and 13 Jbeta primers, the PCR was carried out. Data came from immunoSEQ multiplex PCR; TCRdb stores just in-frame clones and leaves some out. Here the sample spans roughly 100,000 clones, approximately 73% being singletons. Only one count was recorded for this clone. Its matching antigen is unknown. Sequenced: PBMCs. The sequence was obtained from a man in his forties or fifties in good health and CMV-seronegative. The gene calls are TRBV5-6 and TRBJ1-6, with TRBD1 matching over 8 bases. This CDR3 reads CASSSLMDREDSPLHF. CDR3 sequence (DNA): TGTGCCAGCAGCAGCCTAATGGACAGGGAAGACTCACCCCTCCACTTT.